These 21 T cell receptor beta chains came from one sample sequenced in a study of blood T cells in healthy people across ages. Together with a sample-barcoded 5' primer, a J-beta primer mix was included in a second PCR lasting 7 to 11 cycles. From the 5' RACE reads, TCRdb called clonotypes with MiXCR, one entry per CDR3 protein. The sample lists approximately 900,000 distinct CDR3 sequences; 48% were seen once. Sequenced sample: blood. The receptor source for this set is a man aged 25-45 years in good health.

The chain couples TRBV10-3 to TRBJ1-1; D remains unclear. CDR3 length: 11 amino acids. Germline loops: CDR1 ENHRY, CDR2 SYGVKD. Trimming pared 2 bases from V and 5 bases from J, leaving 3 bases between. CDR3 bases: TGTGCCATCAGTGAGATAACTGAAGCTTTCTTT. Protein product: CAISEITEAFF.

With respect to this clonotype: Sequence at one end of the junction differs from germline and may be a read error. CDR3 protein: CVSSLRGPEANYGYTF. Written as DNA, the CDR3 is TGTGTCAGCAGTCTCAGGGGGCCCGAAGCTAACTATGGCTACACCTTC. This chain uses TRBV12-3 or TRBV12-4 with TRBJ1-2, with TRBD1 identical over 8 bases. The length of the CDR3 is 16 residues.

This clonotype has only a few counts. The CDR3 sequence is CASSQEDRNYGYTF. CDR3 nucleotide sequence: TGTGCCAGCAGCCAAGAGGACAGGAACTATGGCTACACCTTC. V gene TRBV3-1 combines with J gene TRBJ1-2; 7 nucleotides match TRBD1. After removal of 0 bases from V and 2 bases from J, the junction contained 0 bases not matched to a gene. Germline V gene lookup returns CDR1 LGHDT and CDR2 YNNKEL (reference sequence). CDR3 length equals 14 residues. The entire variable domain, with the rest obtained from reference TRBV3-1 and TRBJ1-2, is as follows: DTAVSQTPKYLVTQMGNDKSIKCEQNLGHDTMYWYKQDSKKFLKIMFSYNNKELIINETVPNRFSPKSPDKAHLNLHINSLELGDSAVYFCASSQEDRNYGYTFGSGTRLTVV.

This clonotype was recorded only once. A much larger clone differs by one base, so this may be a read error. The V gene is TRBV7-2, the J gene TRBJ2-7; D not certain. The CDR3 length is 13 residues. CDR1 and CDR2 from the germline V gene are SGHTA and FQGNSA. The V and J ends lost 3 bases and 7 bases respectively, with 13 bases between them. Here the CDR3 DNA reads TGTGCCAGCAGCTTTGACAACCTCGGGGAGCAGTACTTC. This translates into CASSFDNLGEQYF. Combining the CDR3 with reference TRBV7-2 and TRBJ2-7 gives the whole variable domain GAGVSQSPSNKVTEKGKDVELRCDPISGHTALYWYRQSLGQGLEFLIYFQGNSAPDKSGLPSDRFSAERTGGSVSTLTIQRTQQEDSAVYLCASSFDNLGEQYFGPGTRLTVT.

The rearrangement joins TRBV27 to TRBJ2-7; D perhaps matches TRBD2 (5 bases). Germline V gene data show CDR1 as MNHEY and CDR2 as SMNVEV (reference sequence). Trimming removed 5 bases at V and 3 bases at J, with 14 bases between. The CDR3 runs to 14 residues. The CDR3 here is CASSATLGDYEQYF. The DNA for the CDR3 is TGTGCCAGCAGTGCGACGCTCGGGGACTACGAGCAGTACTTC.

This sequence joins TRBV12-3 or TRBV12-4 and TRBJ2-1, with 15 bases that match TRBD2. V lost 6 bases to trimming and J lost 8 bases; unmatched junction nucleotides: 5. This CDR3 has 15 residues. The CDR3 reads CASRSRTSGGDEQFF. For the CDR3, the DNA is TGTGCCAGCAGGTCGAGGACTAGCGGGGGGGATGAGCAGTTCTTC.

This chain connects TRBV4-1 to TRBJ2-1, with 7 bases fitting TRBD1. Germline assignment: CDR1 MGHRA and CDR2 YSYEKL. With V trimmed by 1 base and J by 0 bases, 9 bases remained unmatched. The CDR3 spans 18 residues. CDR3 in DNA: TGCGCCAGCAGCCAAGCATGGGGACAGAGCAGCTCCTACAATGAGCAGTTCTTC. Its translation: CASSQAWGQSSSYNEQFF.

This clonotype was observed at least ten times. V usage is TRBV5-1 and J usage is TRBJ2-3; 9 nucleotides match TRBD1. The ends lost 0 bases at V and 2 bases at J; junction bases unmatched: 13. The V gene's germline CDR1 is SGHRS and CDR2 YFSETQ. The CDR3 consists of 19 residues. The CDR3 coding sequence is TGCGCCAGCAGCTTGGTACCGGGACAGGGATCTACAACCACAGATACGCAGTATTTT. It yields the protein CASSLVPGQGSTTTDTQYF.

The chain recombines TRBV5-1 with TRBJ1-6; tentative D call: TRBD1 (6 bases). Germline V gene lookup returns CDR1 SGHRS and CDR2 YFSETQ. The CDR3 is 15 amino acids. The V end was cut by 1 base, the J end by 7 bases, with 12 bases between. The CDR3 region has the DNA TGCGCCAGCAGCTTGATTACAGGGCAGAATTCACCCCTCCACTTT. Protein: CASSLITGQNSPLHF.

This sequence joins TRBV30 and TRBJ2-3; D perhaps matches TRBD1 (6 bases). Between the trimmed V and J ends, which lost 2 bases and 0 bases, there was a span of 12 bases. Germline V gene sequence: CDR1 GTSNPN, CDR2 SVGIG (reference sequence). The CDR3 extends over 15 amino acids. The CDR3 sequence: CAWSHTGLSTDTQYF. CDR3 sequence (DNA): TGTGCCTGGAGTCACACAGGGCTAAGCACAGATACGCAGTATTTT. Using reference TRBV30 and TRBJ2-3 for the parts outside the CDR3, the full variable domain is SQTIHQWPATLVQPVGSPLSLECTVEGTSNPNLYWYRQAAGRGLQLLFYSVGIGQISSEVPQNLSASRPQDRQFILSSKKLLLSDSGFYLCAWSHTGLSTDTQYFGPGTRLTVL.

This clonotype occurred many times. A read error may explain this, as a much larger clone is one base away. The chain has TRBV29-1 and TRBJ1-4; D is unresolved. This CDR3 is built from 11 residues. Germline loops: CDR1 SQVTM, CDR2 ANQGSEA. V was pared by 7 bases and J by 8 bases, with 11 bases between. CDR3 nucleotides: TGCAGCGGTGCCCCCGGGGAAAAACTGTTTTTT. Its translation is CSGAPGEKLFF.

The rearrangement links TRBV15 to TRBJ2-3; D may be TRBD1 (6 bases). The CDR3 totals 16 residues. CDR1 and CDR2 (germline): LNHNV, YYDKDF (reference sequence). Trimming pared 2 bases from V and 2 bases from J, leaving 14 bases between. This chain's CDR3 is CATSRQGTYSTDTQYF. CDR3 nucleotide sequence: TGTGCCACCAGCAGACAGGGGACGTACTCCACAGATACGCAGTATTTT.

The gene calls are TRBV10-3 and TRBJ2-7; D uncertain. Trimming took 0 bases from V and 5 from J, leaving 11 bases between them. The CDR3 sequence is 14 residues long. The germline V gene encodes CDR1 ENHRY and CDR2 SYGVKD. The CDR3, as DNA: TGTGCCATCAGTGAGTCGGTCTTTACCAACGAGCAGTACTTC. This codes for CAISESVFTNEQYF.

In this sample, this clonotype turned up a few times. The V call is TRBV6-1, the J call TRBJ2-7; no definite D call. The V and J ends lost 2 bases and 0 bases respectively, with 5 bases between them. The CDR3 spans 13 residues. Per germline, CDR1 MNHNS and CDR2 SASEGT. The CDR3 sequence: CASSESPSYEQYF. In DNA, the CDR3 is TGTGCCAGCAGTGAAAGTCCCTCCTACGAGCAGTACTTC.

The chain links TRBV11-2 to TRBJ2-1; tentative D call: TRBD2 (5 bases). CDR1 and CDR2 from the germline V gene are SGHAT and FQNNGV. This CDR3 region has 15 residues. V was shortened by 4 bases and J by 0 bases, with 10 bases between the two germline ends. The CDR3, as DNA: TGTGCCAGCAGCTCGCAGCGGAGCTCCTACAATGAGCAGTTCTTC. Its protein is CASSSQRSSYNEQFF.

This clonotype has a single count. Germline is not matched at one junction end, which may reflect a read error. J is TRBJ1-2 and V is TRBV7-9; the D gene is possibly TRBD1 (6 bases). The germline gives CDR1 SEHNR, CDR2 FQNEAQ (reference sequence). This CDR3 has 13 amino acids. Here the CDR3 reads CASSLVGAYGYTF. The CDR3 DNA reads TGTGCTAGCAGCTTAGTGGGGGCCTATGGCTACACCTTC.

The J gene is TRBJ2-5, the V gene TRBV6-1; 8 bases line up with TRBD2. The CDR3 spans 14 residues. V shed 6 bases and J 5 bases; nucleotides not matched to a gene: 8. Germline-derived CDR1 and CDR2 are MNHNS and SASEGT. In nucleotides, the CDR3 is TGTGCCAGCAGCTCCGGACTAGCCGACGAGACCCAGTACTTC. Translation gives CASSSGLADETQYF.

In this sample, this clonotype turned up a few times. The chain links TRBV24-1 to TRBJ1-2, with D perhaps TRBD1 (6 bases). Germline-derived CDR1 and CDR2 are KGHDR and SFDVKD. V was clipped by 3 bases and J by 7 bases, with 8 bases between them. This CDR3 region has 12 residues. The CDR3 loop reads CATSDTGSGYTF. CDR3 DNA: TGTGCCACCAGTGATACAGGGAGTGGCTACACCTTC.

This clonotype was recorded once. The gene calls are TRBV7-2 and TRBJ2-6; D is undetermined. The CDR3 covers 17 residues. Germline V gives CDR1 SGHTA, CDR2 FQGNSA. Trimming stripped 1 base from V and 1 base from J, with 11 bases between. CDR3 region: CASSLGGFLSGANVLTF. The CDR3 nucleotides read TGTGCCAGCAGCTTAGGGGGATTTCTTTCTGGGGCCAACGTCCTGACTTTC.

Only one count was recorded for this clonotype. V and J are TRBV9 and TRBJ1-2; D unclear. This CDR3 is built from 13 residues. Germline V gene sequence: CDR1 SGDLS, CDR2 YYNGEE. V lost 0 bases and J 8 bases, leaving 11 bases between the germline ends. The CDR3 DNA follows: TGTGCCAGCAGCGTAGCGGGGTTTAGCGGCTACACCTTC. It translates to CASSVAGFSGYTF.

This chain connects TRBV7-9 to TRBJ2-7; TRBD1 agrees at 8 bases. This CDR3 region has 16 residues. Looked up from germline, CDR1 is SEHNR and CDR2 is FQNEAQ (reference sequence). Losses at the gene ends were 2 bases for V and 0 bases for J; bases not matched to a gene: 6. CDR3 in amino acids: CASSLYGTGGSYEQYF. Here the CDR3 DNA reads TGTGCCAGCAGCTTATACGGGACAGGTGGCTCCTACGAGCAGTACTTC.